The TCR beta chain under discussion was sequenced for a study of T cells in tumors after PD-1 blockade. Trimming pared 3 bases from V and 7 bases from J, leaving 18 bases between. Germline V lookup: CDR1 MNHNS, CDR2 SASEGT. This CDR3 has 16 residues. Method: immunoSEQ multiplex PCR; TCRdb's copy keeps in-frame clones and lacks some. The sample consists of roughly 33,000 clones, about three quarters of them appearing once. Material: PBMCs, obtained before anti-PD-1 treatment. The sequence was collected from a human donor with basal cell carcinoma. This chain uses TRBV6-1 with TRBJ2-2; possible D gene TRBD2, 5 bases. CDR3 coding DNA: TGTGCCAGCAGTGAGAGTATGGCAGCCGGAGGCGGGGAGCTGTTTTTT. It specifies CASSESMAAGGGELFF.